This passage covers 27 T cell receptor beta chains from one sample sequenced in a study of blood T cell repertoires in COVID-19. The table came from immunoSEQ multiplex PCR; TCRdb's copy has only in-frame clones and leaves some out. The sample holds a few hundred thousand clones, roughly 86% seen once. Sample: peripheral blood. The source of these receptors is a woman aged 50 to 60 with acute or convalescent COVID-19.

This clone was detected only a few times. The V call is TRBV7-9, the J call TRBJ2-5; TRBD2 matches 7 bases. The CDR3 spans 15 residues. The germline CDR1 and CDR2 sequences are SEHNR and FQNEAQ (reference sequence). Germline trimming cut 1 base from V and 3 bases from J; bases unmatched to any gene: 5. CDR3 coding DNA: TGTGCCAGCAGCTTAGGTGCGGGAGCGGAAGAGACCCAGTACTTC. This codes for CASSLGAGAEETQYF. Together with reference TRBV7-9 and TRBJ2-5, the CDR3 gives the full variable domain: DTGVSQNPRHKITKRGQNVTFRCDPISEHNRLYWYRQTLGQGPEFLTYFQNEAQLEKSRLLSDRFSAERPKGSFSTLEIQRTEQGDSAMYLCASSLGAGAEETQYFGPGTRLLVL.

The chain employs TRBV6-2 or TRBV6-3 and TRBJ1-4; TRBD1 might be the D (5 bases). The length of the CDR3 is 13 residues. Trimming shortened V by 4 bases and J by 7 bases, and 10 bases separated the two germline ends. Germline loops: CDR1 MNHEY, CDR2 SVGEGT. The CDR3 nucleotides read TGTGCCAGCAGTTGGCAGGGCGGTGAAAAACTGTTTTTT. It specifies CASSWQGGEKLFF.

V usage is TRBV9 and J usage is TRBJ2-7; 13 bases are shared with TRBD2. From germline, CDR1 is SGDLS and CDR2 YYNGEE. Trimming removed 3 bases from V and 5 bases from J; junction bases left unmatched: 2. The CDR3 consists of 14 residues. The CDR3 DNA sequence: TGTGCCAGCAGCGAGGGGACTAGCGGGGACGAGCAGTACTTC. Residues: CASSEGTSGDEQYF.

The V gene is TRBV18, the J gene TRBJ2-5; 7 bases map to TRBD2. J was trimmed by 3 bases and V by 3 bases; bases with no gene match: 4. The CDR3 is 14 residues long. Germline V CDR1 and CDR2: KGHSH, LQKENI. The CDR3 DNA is TGTGCCAGCTCACCGGGACTACCCGAAGAGACCCAGTACTTC. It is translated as CASSPGLPEETQYF.

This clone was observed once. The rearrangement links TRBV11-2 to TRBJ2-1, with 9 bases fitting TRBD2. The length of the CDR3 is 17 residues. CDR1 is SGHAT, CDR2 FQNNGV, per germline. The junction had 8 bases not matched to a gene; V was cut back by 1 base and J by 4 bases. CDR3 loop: CASSLGAAGGSYNEQFF. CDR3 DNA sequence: TGTGCCAGCAGCTTAGGTGCAGCGGGAGGCTCTTACAATGAGCAGTTCTTC.

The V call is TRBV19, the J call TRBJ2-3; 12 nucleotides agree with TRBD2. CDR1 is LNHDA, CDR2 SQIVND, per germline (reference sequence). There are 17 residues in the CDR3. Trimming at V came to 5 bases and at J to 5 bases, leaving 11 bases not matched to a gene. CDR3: CASSGGLAGMGVDTQYF. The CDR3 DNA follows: TGTGCCAGTAGTGGCGGACTAGCGGGAATGGGGGTAGATACGCAGTATTTT.

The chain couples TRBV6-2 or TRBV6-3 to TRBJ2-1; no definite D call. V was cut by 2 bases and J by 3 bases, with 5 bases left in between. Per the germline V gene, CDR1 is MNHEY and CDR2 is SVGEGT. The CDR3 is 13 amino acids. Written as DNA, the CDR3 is TGTGCCAGCAGTTACCAGGTCTACAATGAGCAGTTCTTC. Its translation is CASSYQVYNEQFF.

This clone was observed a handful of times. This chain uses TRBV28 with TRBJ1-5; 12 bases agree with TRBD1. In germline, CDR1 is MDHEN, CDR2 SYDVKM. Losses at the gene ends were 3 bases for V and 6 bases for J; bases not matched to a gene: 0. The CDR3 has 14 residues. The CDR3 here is CASSLGQGAQPQHF. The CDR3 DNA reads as TGTGCCAGCAGTTTGGGACAGGGGGCTCAGCCCCAGCATTTT. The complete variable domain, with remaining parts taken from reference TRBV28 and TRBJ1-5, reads DVKVTQSSRYLVKRTGEKVFLECVQDMDHENMFWYRQDPGLGLRLIYFSYDVKMKEKGDIPEGYSVSREKKERFSLILESASTNQTSMYLCASSLGQGAQPQHFGDGTRLSIL.

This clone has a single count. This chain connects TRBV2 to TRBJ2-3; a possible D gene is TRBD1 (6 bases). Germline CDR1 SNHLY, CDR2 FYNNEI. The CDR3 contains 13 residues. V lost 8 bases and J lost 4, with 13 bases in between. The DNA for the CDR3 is TGTGCCAGCGCCCGGCAGGGGCCAGATACGCAGTATTTT. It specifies CASARQGPDTQYF.

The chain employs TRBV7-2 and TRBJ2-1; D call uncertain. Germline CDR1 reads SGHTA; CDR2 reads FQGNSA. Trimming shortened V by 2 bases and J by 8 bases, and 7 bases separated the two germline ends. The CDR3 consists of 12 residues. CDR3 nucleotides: TGTGCCAGCAGCTTATCGGGTTATGAGCAGTTCTTC. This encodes CASSLSGYEQFF.

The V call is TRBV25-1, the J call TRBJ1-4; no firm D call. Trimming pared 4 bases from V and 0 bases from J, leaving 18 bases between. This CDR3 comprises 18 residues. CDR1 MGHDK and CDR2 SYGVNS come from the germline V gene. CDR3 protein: CASSAPPPIAATNEKLFF. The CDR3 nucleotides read TGTGCCAGCAGTGCCCCGCCGCCCATAGCTGCAACTAATGAAAAACTGTTTTTT.

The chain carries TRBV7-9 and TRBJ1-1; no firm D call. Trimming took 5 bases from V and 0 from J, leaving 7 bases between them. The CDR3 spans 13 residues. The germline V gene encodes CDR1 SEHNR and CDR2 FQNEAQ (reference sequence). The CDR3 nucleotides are TGTGCCAGCAGCCTACAGCTGAACACTGAAGCTTTCTTT. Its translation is CASSLQLNTEAFF.

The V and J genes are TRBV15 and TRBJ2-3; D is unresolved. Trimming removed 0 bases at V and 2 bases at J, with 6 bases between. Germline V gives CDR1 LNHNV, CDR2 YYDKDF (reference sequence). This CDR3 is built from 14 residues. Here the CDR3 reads CATSREGPTDTQYF. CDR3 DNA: TGTGCCACCAGCAGAGAGGGCCCCACAGATACGCAGTATTTT.

The DNA of the CDR3 is TGTGCCAGCTACTCCGACAGGGGGCAGTTGGCTTTCTTT. Its translation is CASYSDRGQLAFF. The chain uses TRBV2 and TRBJ1-1; the match to TRBD1 covers 10 bases. This CDR3 is built from 13 residues. With V trimmed by 8 bases and J by 11 bases, 11 bases remained unmatched. Germline V gene sequence: CDR1 SNHLY, CDR2 FYNNEI.

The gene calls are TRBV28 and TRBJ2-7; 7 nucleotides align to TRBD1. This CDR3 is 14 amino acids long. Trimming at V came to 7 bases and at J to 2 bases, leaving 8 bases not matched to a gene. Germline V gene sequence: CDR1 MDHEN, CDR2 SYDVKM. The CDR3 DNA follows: TGTGCCAGCAACCCACTCACAGGGGCCTACGAGCAGTACTTC. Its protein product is CASNPLTGAYEQYF.

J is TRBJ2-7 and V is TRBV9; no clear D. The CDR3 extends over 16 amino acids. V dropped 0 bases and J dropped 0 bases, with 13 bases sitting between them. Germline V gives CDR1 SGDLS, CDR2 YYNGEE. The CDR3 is CASSVATPPGSYEQYF. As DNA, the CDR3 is TGTGCCAGCAGCGTAGCTACCCCCCCTGGCTCCTACGAGCAGTACTTC.

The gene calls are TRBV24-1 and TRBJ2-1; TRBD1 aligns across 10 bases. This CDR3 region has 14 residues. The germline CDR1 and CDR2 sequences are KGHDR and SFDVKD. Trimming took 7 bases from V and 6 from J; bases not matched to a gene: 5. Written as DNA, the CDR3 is TGTGCCACCAGCCCGGGACAGGGGTCCAATGAGCAGTTCTTC. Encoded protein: CATSPGQGSNEQFF.

CDR3 amino acids: CASSAGTGGLNEQYF. In nucleotides, the CDR3 is TGTGCCAGCAGCGCAGGGACAGGGGGTTTGAACGAGCAGTACTTC. This chain uses TRBV7-6 with TRBJ2-7, with 11 nucleotides matching TRBD1. The CDR3 extends over 15 amino acids. Germline assignment: CDR1 SGHVS and CDR2 FNYEAQ. Trimming took 5 bases from V and 5 from J; bases not matched to a gene: 8.

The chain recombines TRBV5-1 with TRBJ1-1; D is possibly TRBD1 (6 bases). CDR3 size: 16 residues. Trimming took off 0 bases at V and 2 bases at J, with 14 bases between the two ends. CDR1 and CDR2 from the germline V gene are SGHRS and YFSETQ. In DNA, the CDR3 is TGCGCCAGCAGCTTGGAGGCTTGGGGGCCTAACACTGAAGCTTTCTTT. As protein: CASSLEAWGPNTEAFF.

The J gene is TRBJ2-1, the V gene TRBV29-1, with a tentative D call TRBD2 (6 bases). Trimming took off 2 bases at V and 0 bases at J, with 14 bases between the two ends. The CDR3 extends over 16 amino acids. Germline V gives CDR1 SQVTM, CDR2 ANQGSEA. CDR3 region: CSVERGGGDSYNEQFF. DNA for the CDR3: TGCAGCGTTGAACGGGGCGGAGGGGACTCCTACAATGAGCAGTTCTTC.

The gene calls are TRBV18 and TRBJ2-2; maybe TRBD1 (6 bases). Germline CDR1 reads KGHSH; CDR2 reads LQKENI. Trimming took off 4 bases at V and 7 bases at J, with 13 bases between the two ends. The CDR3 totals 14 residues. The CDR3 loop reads CASSRWGLGGELFF. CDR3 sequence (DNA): TGTGCCAGCTCACGGTGGGGGCTGGGCGGGGAGCTGTTTTTT.

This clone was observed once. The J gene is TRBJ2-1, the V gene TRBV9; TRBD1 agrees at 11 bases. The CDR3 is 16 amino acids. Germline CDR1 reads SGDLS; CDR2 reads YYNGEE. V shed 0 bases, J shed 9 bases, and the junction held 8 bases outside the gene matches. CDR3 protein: CASSVVGQGVGGEQFF. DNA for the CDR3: TGTGCCAGCAGCGTAGTGGGACAGGGGGTTGGGGGTGAGCAGTTCTTC. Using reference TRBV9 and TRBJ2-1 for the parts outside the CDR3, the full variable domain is DSGVTQTPKHLITATGQRVTLRCSPRSGDLSVYWYQQSLDQGLQFLIQYYNGEERAKGNILERFSAQQFPDLHSELNLSSLELGDSALYFCASSVVGQGVGGEQFFGPGTRLTVL.

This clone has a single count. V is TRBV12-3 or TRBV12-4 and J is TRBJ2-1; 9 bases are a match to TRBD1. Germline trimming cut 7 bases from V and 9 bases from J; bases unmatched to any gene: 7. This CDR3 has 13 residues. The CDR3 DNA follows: TGTGCCAGCAAAAATACAGGGGGCTTTGAGCAGTTCTTC. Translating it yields CASKNTGGFEQFF.

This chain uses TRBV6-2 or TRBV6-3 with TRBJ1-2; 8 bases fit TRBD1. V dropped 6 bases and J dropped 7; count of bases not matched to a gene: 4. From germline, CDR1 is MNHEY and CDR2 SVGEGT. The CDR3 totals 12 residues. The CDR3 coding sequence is TGTGCCAGCAGCTGGGACAGGTCTGGCTACACCTTC. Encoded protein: CASSWDRSGYTF.

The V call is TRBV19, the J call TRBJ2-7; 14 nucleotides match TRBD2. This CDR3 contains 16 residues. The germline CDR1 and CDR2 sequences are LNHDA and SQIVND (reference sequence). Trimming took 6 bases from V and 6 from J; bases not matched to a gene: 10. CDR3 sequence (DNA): TGTGCCAGTAGCCCCGAGGGACTAGCGGGAGTAGCCGAGCAGTACTTC. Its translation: CASSPEGLAGVAEQYF.

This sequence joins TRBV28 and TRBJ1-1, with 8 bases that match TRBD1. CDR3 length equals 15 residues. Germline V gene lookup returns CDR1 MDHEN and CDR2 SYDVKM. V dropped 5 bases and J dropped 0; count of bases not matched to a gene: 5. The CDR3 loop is CASSIHRGLNTEAFF. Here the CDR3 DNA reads TGTGCCAGCAGTATCCACAGGGGGTTGAACACTGAAGCTTTCTTT.

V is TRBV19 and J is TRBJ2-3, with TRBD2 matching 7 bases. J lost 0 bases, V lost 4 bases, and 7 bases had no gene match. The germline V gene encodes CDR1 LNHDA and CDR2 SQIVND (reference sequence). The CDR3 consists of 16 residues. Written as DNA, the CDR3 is TGTGCCAGTAGTAACCCAACTAGCGCTAGCACAGATACGCAGTATTTT. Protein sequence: CASSNPTSASTDTQYF.